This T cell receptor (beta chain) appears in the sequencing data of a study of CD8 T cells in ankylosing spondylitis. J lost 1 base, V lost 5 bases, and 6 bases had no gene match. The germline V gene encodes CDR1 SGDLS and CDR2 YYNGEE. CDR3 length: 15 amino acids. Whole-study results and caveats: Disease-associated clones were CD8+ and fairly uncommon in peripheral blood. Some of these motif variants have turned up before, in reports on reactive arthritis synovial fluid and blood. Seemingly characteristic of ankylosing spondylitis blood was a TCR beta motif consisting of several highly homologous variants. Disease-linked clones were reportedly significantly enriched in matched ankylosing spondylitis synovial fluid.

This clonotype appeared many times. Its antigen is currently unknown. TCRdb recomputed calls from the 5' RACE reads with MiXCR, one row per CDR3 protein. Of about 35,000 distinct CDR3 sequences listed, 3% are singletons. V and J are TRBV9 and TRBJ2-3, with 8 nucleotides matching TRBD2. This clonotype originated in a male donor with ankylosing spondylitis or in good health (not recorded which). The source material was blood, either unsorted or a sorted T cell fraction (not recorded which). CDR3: CASSNSGTGTDTQYF. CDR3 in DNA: TGTGCCAGCAGTAATAGCGGGACTGGCACAGATACGCAGTATTTT.